This T cell receptor (beta chain) emerged from a study of T-cell reconstitution after alpha-beta-depleted transplantation in children. Researchers prepared the TCRbeta library using unique molecular identifiers, the study reports. TCRdb re-called the PCR reads with MiXCR, one entry per CDR3 protein. In the table there are 73,000 or so distinct CDR3 sequences, over 4.5% of which are singletons. The sample holds many counts of this clonotype. What it binds is unknown. Trimming left V 2 bases short and J 2 bases short, with 11 bases between. CDR3 length: 15 residues. Per the germline V gene, CDR1 is MGHDK and CDR2 is SYGVNS. Overall study results and limits: T cells produced anew were the main source of T-cell counts and diversity one year after transplant. Several hundred expanded graft clones reportedly were the source of alpha-beta T cells about two months after transplant.

The receptor was derived from a boy younger than two who had a stem cell transplant for acute myeloid leukemia, so the T cells may come from the graft donor. The source was PBMCs, mostly from graft donor cells, collected 180 days after TCRalphabeta/CD19-depleted stem cell transplant. The chain links TRBV25-1 to TRBJ2-3, with a weak D call TRBD1 (6 bases). The DNA of the CDR3 is TGTGCCAGCAGTGAACCCCAGGGACACACAGATACGCAGTATTTT. Its translation: CASSEPQGHTDTQYF. Variable domain in full (rest from reference TRBV25-1 and TRBJ2-3): EADIYQTPRYLVIGTGKKITLECSQTMGHDKMYWYQQDPGMELHLIHYSYGVNSTEKGDLSSESTVSRIRTEHFPLTLESARPSHTSQYLCASSEPQGHTDTQYFGPGTRLTVL.